The T cell receptor (beta chain) under discussion was sequenced for a study of blood T cell repertoires in COVID-19. Study-level information: Before being deemed recovered, Cohort 3 donors had two negative PCRs, clearance, or symptom resolution.

The repertoire was sequenced with immunoSEQ multiplex PCR; TCRdb's copy has only in-frame clones and lacks some. The repertoire consists of 250,000 to 300,000 clones, with 88% occurring once and the leading ten covering roughly 2%. Trimming left V 4 bases short and J 5 bases short, with 8 bases between. CDR3 length: 12 residues. The germline V gene has CDR1 MNHEY and CDR2 SMNVEV (reference sequence). Note on this clone: The sample carries other DNA sequences with the same CDR3.

Everyone who took part was 18 to 89 years old, and they came from 20 to 25 US areas. Material for sequencing was PBMCs or T cells enriched from blood (not recorded which). The chain uses TRBV27 and TRBJ1-2, with D perhaps matching TRBD1 (6 bases). The source of this sequence is an older woman in a cohort exposed to, infected with or recovered from COVID-19 (not recorded which). As DNA, the CDR3 is TGTGCCAGCAGTTCCGGGACATATGGCTACACCTTC. Protein sequence: CASSSGTYGYTF.